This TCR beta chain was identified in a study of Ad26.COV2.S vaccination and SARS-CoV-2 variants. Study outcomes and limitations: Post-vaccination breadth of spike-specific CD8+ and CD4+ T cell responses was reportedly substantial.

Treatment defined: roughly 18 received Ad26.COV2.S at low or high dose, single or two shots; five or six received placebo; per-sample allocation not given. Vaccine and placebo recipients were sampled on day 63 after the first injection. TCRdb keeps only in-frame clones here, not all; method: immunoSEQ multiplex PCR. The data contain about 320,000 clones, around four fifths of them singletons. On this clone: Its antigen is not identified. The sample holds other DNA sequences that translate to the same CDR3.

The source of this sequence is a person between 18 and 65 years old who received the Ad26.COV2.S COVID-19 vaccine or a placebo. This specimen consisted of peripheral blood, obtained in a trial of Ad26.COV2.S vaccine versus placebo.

The CDR3 region is CASSIQGSGANVLTF. CDR3 DNA: TGCGCCAGCAGTATACAGGGCTCTGGGGCCAACGTCCTGACTTTC. The chain links TRBV5-1 to TRBJ2-6, with D maybe TRBD1 (6 bases). The length of the CDR3 is 15 residues. The V and J ends lost 5 bases and 0 bases respectively, with 9 bases between them. CDR1 is SGHRS, CDR2 YFSETQ, per germline.